The 29 T cell receptor beta chains reported below all come from one sample, sequenced in a study of blood T cell repertoires in COVID-19. Using immunoSEQ multiplex PCR, the repertoire was profiled, and TCRdb retains in-frame clones only, with some absent. The repertoire consists of hundreds of thousands of clones, with just over 85% occurring once and the leading ten covering 3.5% to 4.5%. What was sequenced was peripheral blood. Every receptor here comes from a man aged 45-65 years with acute or convalescent COVID-19.

The rearrangement uses TRBV7-9 and TRBJ1-3, with a weak D call TRBD1 (6 bases). The CDR3 is 14 residues long. Per the germline V gene, CDR1 is SEHNR and CDR2 is FQNEAQ (reference sequence). The germline V and J ends were trimmed by 4 bases and 2 bases, with 9 bases remaining between them. CDR3 sequence (DNA): TGTGCCAGCAGCTCTCGGACAGCTGGAAACACCATATATTTT. Translated, it gives CASSSRTAGNTIYF.

For the CDR3, the DNA is TGTGCCAGCAGTTTGGTGCAGGGCGCTGAAGCTTTCTTT. This encodes CASSLVQGAEAFF. V usage is TRBV12-3 or TRBV12-4 and J usage is TRBJ1-1; the D gene is possibly TRBD1 (5 bases). Trimming shortened V by 3 bases and J by 6 bases, and 11 bases separated the two germline ends. The CDR3 totals 13 residues.

This clone is termed medium-sized. V and J are TRBV9 and TRBJ2-7; a possible D gene is TRBD1 (6 bases). Per germline, CDR1 SGDLS and CDR2 YYNGEE. This CDR3 comprises 17 residues. V lost 4 bases and J lost 2, with 22 bases in between. CDR3 loop: CASSLSIKTGLPYEQYF. The DNA of the CDR3 is TGTGCCAGCAGCCTTAGCATTAAGACAGGTCTACCCTACGAGCAGTACTTC.

The V gene is TRBV19, the J gene TRBJ2-1, with D possibly matching TRBD1 (5 bases). CDR1 LNHDA and CDR2 SQIVND come from the germline V gene (reference sequence). Trimming took 3 bases from V and 3 from J, leaving 21 bases between them. This CDR3 has 18 amino acids. This chain's CDR3 is CASSMGRLGAVGYNEQFF. CDR3 nucleotide sequence: TGTGCCAGTAGTATGGGTCGGTTAGGGGCAGTAGGCTACAATGAGCAGTTCTTC.

The gene calls are TRBV3-1 (or the pseudogene TRBV3-2) and TRBJ2-1, with D possibly matching TRBD2 (5 bases). CDR1 LGHDT and CDR2 YNNKEL come from the germline V gene (reference sequence). This CDR3 has 13 residues. Trimming removed 7 bases from V and 0 bases from J, with 7 bases in between. The CDR3 DNA is TGTGCCAGCACCCGGGGCTCCTACAATGAGCAGTTCTTC. This sequence encodes CASTRGSYNEQFF.

The gene calls are TRBV27 and TRBJ1-1; 7 bases map to TRBD1. V was clipped by 0 bases and J by 1 base; unmatched bases: 2. The germline V gene has CDR1 MNHEY and CDR2 SMNVEV (reference sequence). This CDR3 comprises 15 residues. The CDR3 DNA reads as TGTGCCAGCAGTTTATCGGGACAGCCGAACACTGAAGCTTTCTTT. Translating gives CASSLSGQPNTEAFF.

Remarks on this clone: Additional DNA sequences in this sample encode the identical CDR3. The chain combines TRBV6-5 with TRBJ2-7, with 7 bases matching TRBD1. CDR1 is MNHEY and CDR2 is SVGAGI in the germline V gene. The J segment lost 2 bases and the V segment lost 2 bases, leaving 3 bases of the junction unmatched. The length of the CDR3 is 14 residues. CDR3 in amino acids: CASSYRDRTYEQYF. As DNA, the CDR3 is TGTGCCAGCAGTTACCGGGACAGAACCTACGAGCAGTACTTC.

The chain carries TRBV18 and TRBJ1-1; a possible D gene is TRBD1 (5 bases). Per the germline V gene, CDR1 is KGHSH and CDR2 is LQKENI. CDR3 length: 15 residues. V gave up 6 bases and J gave up 1 base, with 15 bases separating them. This CDR3 is CASSQPGVGNTEAFF. DNA of the CDR3: TGTGCCAGCTCTCAGCCGGGGGTTGGGAACACTGAAGCTTTCTTT.

The chain combines TRBV2 with TRBJ1-2; tentative D call: TRBD1 (6 bases). V lost 5 bases to trimming and J lost 4 bases, with 11 bases between them. Germline CDR1 SNHLY, CDR2 FYNNEI. The CDR3 runs to 13 residues. The CDR3 is CASSRQVLYGYTF. CDR3 bases: TGTGCCAGCAGTCGACAGGTTCTCTATGGCTACACCTTC.

This clone was counted a single time. The chain is built from TRBV6-1 and TRBJ1-2; possibly TRBD1 for D (5 bases). The V and J ends lost 2 bases and 5 bases respectively, with 15 bases between them. The CDR3 runs 15 residues. Germline V lookup: CDR1 MNHNS, CDR2 SASEGT. CDR3 residues: CASSESRGRGYGYTF. The CDR3 coding sequence is TGTGCCAGCAGTGAATCGCGGGGGAGGGGTTATGGCTACACCTTC.

CDR3 in DNA: TGTGCCTGGAGCGGACAGGGGGTTCCTAACTATGGCTACACCTTC. This encodes CAWSGQGVPNYGYTF. V and J are TRBV30 and TRBJ1-2; 10 bases line up with TRBD1. The CDR3 extends over 15 amino acids. The junction had 4 bases not matched to a gene; V was cut back by 3 bases and J by 0 bases. Germline CDR1 reads GTSNPN; CDR2 reads SVGIG (reference sequence).

The rearrangement joins TRBV5-1 to TRBJ1-1; TRBD1 aligns across 9 bases. The germline gives CDR1 SGHRS, CDR2 YFSETQ. CDR3 length: 16 residues. With 5 bases clipped from V and 1 base from J, the junction kept 9 bases outside the gene matches. This chain's CDR3 is CASRPLPGQGNTEAFF. As DNA, the CDR3 is TGCGCCAGCAGACCTTTACCGGGACAGGGGAACACTGAAGCTTTCTTT.

The chain uses TRBV19 and TRBJ1-5; the match to TRBD1 covers 7 bases. Germline V gene lookup returns CDR1 LNHDA and CDR2 SQIVND (reference sequence). This CDR3 is 16 amino acids long. V gave up 1 base and J gave up 7 bases; unmatched junction bases: 10. CDR3 amino acids: CASSIGKGAIGQPQHF. The CDR3 DNA reads TGTGCCAGTAGTATAGGTAAGGGGGCGATTGGGCAGCCCCAGCATTTT.

This rearrangement joins TRBV7-9 to TRBJ2-2; possible D gene TRBD2, 7 bases. Germline lookup yields CDR1 SEHNR and CDR2 FQNEAQ (reference sequence). V was cut by 6 bases and J by 7 bases, with 18 bases left in between. The CDR3 runs 15 residues. In nucleotides, the CDR3 is TGTGCCAGCAGACCCCCGGGGGGACAAAGCGGGGAGCTGTTTTTT. Translation: CASRPPGGQSGELFF.

This rearrangement joins TRBV7-2 to TRBJ1-2; 10 nucleotides match TRBD1. The CDR3 has 14 residues. Germline values: CDR1 SGHTA, CDR2 FQGNSA. V gave up 5 bases and J gave up 7 bases; unmatched junction bases: 7. The CDR3 DNA reads TGTGCCAGCAGCCCGCCCGGGACAGGGGTTGGCTACACCTTC. It specifies CASSPPGTGVGYTF.

V usage is TRBV4-1 and J usage is TRBJ2-7; D unclear. Germline values: CDR1 MGHRA, CDR2 YSYEKL. Trimming left V 3 bases short and J 10 bases short, with 16 bases between. The CDR3 sequence is 13 residues long. CDR3: CASSQNKMQEQYF. The CDR3 DNA is TGCGCCAGCAGCCAGAATAAGATGCAGGAACAGTACTTC.

The table lists this clone with a count of one. The chain has TRBV4-1 and TRBJ2-1; weak D call: TRBD1 (5 bases). V lost 0 bases and J lost 0, with 12 bases in between. Germline V gives CDR1 MGHRA, CDR2 YSYEKL. CDR3 length: 17 residues. This chain's CDR3 is CASSQESDTHSYNEQFF. The CDR3 nucleotides are TGCGCCAGCAGCCAAGAATCGGACACCCACTCCTACAATGAGCAGTTCTTC.

The rearrangement links TRBV28 to TRBJ1-5; 7 bases match TRBD1. The junction had 4 bases not matched to a gene; V was cut back by 10 bases and J by 4 bases. The CDR3 length is 12 residues. The germline gives CDR1 MDHEN, CDR2 SYDVKM. CDR3 sequence reads: CAIQGPNQPQHF. In nucleotides, the CDR3 is TGTGCCATACAGGGGCCTAATCAGCCCCAGCATTTT.

The chain recombines TRBV5-1 with TRBJ1-2; TRBD1 aligns across 7 bases. Germline V gene data show CDR1 as SGHRS and CDR2 as YFSETQ. This CDR3 is built from 13 residues. Trimming at V came to 2 bases and at J to 4 bases, leaving 2 bases not matched to a gene. The CDR3 reads CASSFDRVYGYTF. CDR3 nucleotide sequence: TGCGCCAGCAGCTTCGACAGGGTCTATGGCTACACCTTC.

The chain uses TRBV4-2 and TRBJ1-5; possible D gene TRBD1, 5 bases. CDR1 and CDR2 from the germline V gene are LGHNA and YNFKEQ. This CDR3 is 17 amino acids long. Trimming left V 0 bases short and J 1 base short, with 13 bases between. CDR3 DNA sequence: TGTGCCAGCAGCCAAGAGGGCCGCGGGGGAAGCAATCAGCCCCAGCATTTT. As protein: CASSQEGRGGSNQPQHF.

The rearrangement links TRBV6-5 to TRBJ1-2; D is unresolved. The CDR3 has 14 amino acids. V shed 6 bases and J shed 2 bases, with 13 bases lying between them. The germline gives CDR1 MNHEY, CDR2 SVGAGI. The CDR3 loop reads CASSLAGQNYGYTF. DNA of the CDR3: TGTGCCAGCAGCCTCGCAGGCCAAAACTATGGCTACACCTTC.

The chain is built from TRBV27 and TRBJ2-2, with D possibly TRBD2 on 6 matching bases. The V and J ends lost 3 bases and 3 bases respectively, with 8 bases between them. CDR3 size: 14 residues. In germline, CDR1 is MNHEY, CDR2 SMNVEV (reference sequence). Written as DNA, the CDR3 is TGTGCCAGCAGTTTTGGGGGGTACACCGGGGAGCTGTTTTTT. This sequence encodes CASSFGGYTGELFF.

A note on this clone: This same CDR3 is encoded by further DNA sequences in the sample. V is TRBV5-1 and J is TRBJ2-7; D is possibly TRBD1 (6 bases). The CDR3 sequence is 12 residues long. Germline loops: CDR1 SGHRS, CDR2 YFSETQ. V was pared by 5 bases and J by 3 bases, with 9 bases between. The CDR3: CASSEGGYEQYF. The CDR3 DNA is TGCGCCAGCAGTGAAGGGGGCTACGAGCAGTACTTC. Looking up the rest from reference TRBV5-1 and TRBJ2-7 gives the full variable domain: KAGVTQTPRYLIKTRGQQVTLSCSPISGHRSVSWYQQTPGQGLQFLFEYFSETQRNKGNFPGRFSGRQFSNSRSEMNVSTLELGDSALYLCASSEGGYEQYFGPGTRLTVT.

The CDR3 DNA reads TGTGCCAGCAGCTTGGGTCAACAAGAGACCCAGTACTTC. Translating gives CASSLGQQETQYF. The chain carries TRBV5-6 and TRBJ2-5; D ambiguous. The CDR3 runs 13 residues. Trimming cost V 0 bases and J 2 bases, with 5 bases left between them. Per germline, CDR1 SGHDT and CDR2 YYEEEE.

This clone was counted between two and nine times. The V gene is TRBV19, the J gene TRBJ2-1; the D gene is possibly TRBD1 (6 bases). V lost 3 bases and J lost 7, with 19 bases in between. Germline V gives CDR1 LNHDA, CDR2 SQIVND (reference sequence). The CDR3 length is 16 residues. The CDR3 region is CASSISTGRGENEQFF. DNA for the CDR3: TGTGCCAGTAGTATCTCGACAGGTAGGGGAGAAAATGAGCAGTTCTTC.

V is TRBV29-1 and J is TRBJ1-2; 8 nucleotides align to TRBD1. CDR1 SQVTM and CDR2 ANQGSEA come from the germline V gene. The junction had 5 bases not matched to a gene; V was cut back by 3 bases and J by 2 bases. The CDR3 contains 14 residues. DNA for the CDR3: TGCAGCGTTGACACGGACAGGGCAAACTATGGCTACACCTTC. Its protein is CSVDTDRANYGYTF.

The V call is TRBV27, the J call TRBJ1-1; no clear D gene. Germline V gene lookup returns CDR1 MNHEY and CDR2 SMNVEV (reference sequence). V was pared by 4 bases and J by 3 bases, with 9 bases between. The CDR3 has 13 residues. The CDR3 DNA reads TGTGCCAGCAGTTGGACGGAGGACACTGAAGCTTTCTTT. Translation: CASSWTEDTEAFF.

This clone showed up just a few times. The chain uses TRBV5-4 and TRBJ1-4; tentative D call: TRBD1 (5 bases). This CDR3 spans 13 amino acids. Germline CDR1 and CDR2: SGHNT and YYREEE (reference sequence). Trimming took 3 bases from V and 3 from J, leaving 6 bases between them. In nucleotides, the CDR3 is TGTGCCAGCAGCTGGGGCCCTAATGAAAAACTGTTTTTT. It translates to CASSWGPNEKLFF.

This chain links TRBV2 with TRBJ1-6; tentatively, D is TRBD1 (5 bases). The V end was cut by 6 bases, the J end by 7 bases, with 16 bases between. The CDR3 runs to 15 residues. CDR1 and CDR2 from the germline V gene are SNHLY and FYNNEI. CDR3 sequence (DNA): TGTGCCAGCAGCGCCTTGGCAGGGCAGAATTCACCCCTCCACTTT. This sequence encodes CASSALAGQNSPLHF.